These T cell receptor beta chains were read from a single sample in a study of early T cells in non-severe SARS-CoV-2 infection. TCRdb re-called the 5' RACE reads with MiXCR, one entry per CDR3 protein. The sample yields fewer than 45,000 distinct CDR3 sequences, 9.9% seen once. Sequencing was carried out using whole blood. The origin of the receptors is an adult who was a healthcare worker with PCR-confirmed SARS-CoV-2 infection or an uninfected control (not recorded which). CDR3s include the opening cysteine and the closing phenylalanine or tryptophan. The D gene is left open where the match is weak. Clone size, where shown, is once, few, many, or a class for clones that have expanded.

TRBJ1-6 | TRBV5-1 | 14 | - | - | CASSPQGMDSPLHF | TGCGCCAGCAGCCCGCAGGGAATGGATTCACCCCTCCACTTT
TRBJ1-6 | TRBV7-9 | 16 | many | TRBD1 | CASSLEGTGGNSPLHF | TGTGCCAGCAGCTTAGAAGGGACAGGGGGCAATTCACCCCTCCACTTT
TRBJ2-2 | TRBV7-9 | 16 | - | TRBD2 | CASSLIAGSNTGELFF | TGTGCCAGCAGCTTAATAGCGGGGTCGAACACCGGGGAGCTGTTTTTT
TRBJ2-1 | TRBV3-1 | 13 | many | TRBD2 | CASSQGRTSKQFF | TGTGCCAGCAGCCAAGGGAGGACTAGCAAGCAGTTCTTC
TRBJ2-3 | TRBV7-2 | 14 | - | - | CASSRDKEVDTQYF | TGTGCCAGCAGCCGGGACAAGGAGGTGGATACGCAGTATTTT
TRBJ1-4 | TRBV6-6 | 14 | many | - | CATTLGGANEKLFF | TGTGCCACCACTTTAGGAGGAGCTAATGAAAAACTGTTTTTT
TRBJ2-3 | TRBV7-3 | 15 | many | - | CASSYGAINADTQYF | TGTGCCAGCAGCTACGGCGCAATAAATGCAGATACGCAGTATTTT
TRBJ2-7 | TRBV29-1 | 15 | few | - | CSVSTWEAWSYEQYF | TGCAGCGTTTCGACGTGGGAGGCGTGGTCCTACGAGCAGTACTTC
TRBJ1-5 | TRBV6-6 | 14 | many | TRBD1 | CASSETGDDQPQHF | TGTGCCAGCAGTGAAACAGGGGATGATCAGCCCCAGCATTTT
TRBJ2-7 | TRBV6-5 | 14 | once | - | CASSYEGASYEQYF | TGTGCCAGCAGTTACGAAGGGGCCTCCTACGAGCAGTACTTC
TRBJ2-3 | TRBV20-1 | 11 | - | TRBD1 | CSASDRETQYF | TGCAGTGCTAGCGACAGGGAAACGCAGTATTTT
TRBJ2-2 | TRBV4-1 | 15 | many | - | CASSQDLLNTGELFF | TGCGCCAGCAGCCAAGACCTACTGAACACCGGGGAGCTGTTTTTT
TRBJ2-7 | TRBV11-2 | 11 | - | - | CASSSQGEQYF | TGTGCCAGCAGTTCCCAGGGGGAGCAGTACTTC
TRBJ2-3 | TRBV12-3/TRBV12-4 | 13 | few | - | CASRLGWTDTQYF | TGTGCCAGCCGTTTAGGTTGGACAGATACGCAGTATTTT
TRBJ2-7 | TRBV4-1 | 16 | many | - | CASSQDLIMAGGGQYF | TGCGCCAGCAGCCAAGATTTAATCATGGCAGGCGGAGGGCAGTACTTC
TRBJ1-3 | TRBV3-1 | 13 | few | - | CASSSPNGNTIYF | TGTGCCAGCAGTTCCCCAAATGGAAACACCATATATTTT
TRBJ2-3 | TRBV6-1 | 15 | many | - | CASTLKVTATDTQYF | TGTGCCAGCACTCTGAAGGTAACAGCCACAGATACGCAGTATTTT
TRBJ2-1 | TRBV18 | 19 | many | TRBD2 | CASSPRPGTSGATYNEQFF | TGTGCCAGCTCACCGCGACCGGGGACTAGCGGGGCTACCTACAATGAGCAGTTCTTC
TRBJ1-1 | TRBV20-1 | 14 | few | - | CSAHEDSVNTEAFF | TGCAGTGCTCATGAAGACAGCGTGAACACTGAAGCTTTCTTT
TRBJ2-1 | TRBV7-3 | 15 | - | - | CASSLLGYRYDEQFF | TGTGCCAGCAGCTTACTAGGCTACCGTTACGATGAGCAGTTCTTC
TRBJ2-7 | TRBV29-1 | 13 | many | - | CSVADSSSYEQYF | TGCAGCGTCGCCGACTCGAGCTCCTACGAGCAGTACTTC
TRBJ1-2 | TRBV5-1 | 14 | many | - | CASSLGQPNYGYTF | TGCGCCAGCAGCTTGGGACAGCCCAACTATGGCTACACCTTC
TRBJ2-2 | TRBV9 | 14 | - | - | CASSEAPGVGELFF | TGTGCCAGCAGCGAGGCCCCAGGCGTCGGGGAGCTGTTTTTT